Below, 21 T cell receptor beta chains from the same sample are listed, as sequenced in a study of beta chain features in type 1 diabetes. The isolated RNA, all of it, was reverse transcribed, so expressed TCRB transcripts were what got sequenced. Measured with immunoSEQ multiplex PCR; TCRdb has only the in-frame clones, and not every one. The data contain around 40,000 clones, approximately 60% of them singletons. Sequencing was carried out using Tregs from blood. The source of these receptors is a woman younger than 45 in good health.

The rearrangement uses TRBV28 and TRBJ2-4, with 12 nucleotides matching TRBD1. The V gene end was trimmed by 3 bases and the J gene end by 9 bases; junction bases not matched to a gene: 9. The CDR3 is 16 amino acids. Germline CDR1 and CDR2: MDHEN and SYDVKM. This CDR3 reads CASSLPPGTGGPIQYF. The CDR3 DNA sequence: TGTGCCAGCAGTTTGCCCCCGGGGACAGGGGGCCCCATTCAGTACTTC.

This chain connects TRBV14 to TRBJ2-7; 9 positions match TRBD2. From germline, CDR1 is SGHDN and CDR2 FVKESK. The V gene end was trimmed by 3 bases and the J gene end by 0 bases; junction bases not matched to a gene: 6. The CDR3 is 16 residues long. Here the CDR3 reads CASSHLHSGSSYEQYF. CDR3 bases: TGTGCCAGCAGCCATCTCCATAGCGGGAGCTCCTACGAGCAGTACTTC.

The chain recombines TRBV28 with TRBJ2-5, with 8 nucleotides matching TRBD1. The V segment lost 6 bases and the J segment 1 base; nucleotides outside the gene matches: 13. Per germline, CDR1 MDHEN and CDR2 SYDVKM. The CDR3 covers 17 residues. CDR3 in amino acids: CASSTVRDRSLQETQYF. The CDR3 DNA is TGTGCCAGCAGCACCGTCCGGGACAGGTCACTCCAAGAGACCCAGTACTTC. The whole variable domain, filled in from reference TRBV28 and TRBJ2-5, reads DVKVTQSSRYLVKRTGEKVFLECVQDMDHENMFWYRQDPGLGLRLIYFSYDVKMKEKGDIPEGYSVSREKKERFSLILESASTNQTSMYLCASSTVRDRSLQETQYFGPGTRLLVL.

As DNA, the CDR3 is TGTGCCAGCAGCTTGACTAGAACAGATACGCAGTATTTT. Translated: CASSLTRTDTQYF. The chain has TRBV4-2 and TRBJ2-3, with D possibly TRBD2 on 6 matching bases. V gave up 5 bases and J gave up 3 bases, with 9 bases separating them. Germline CDR1 reads LGHNA; CDR2 reads YNFKEQ. The CDR3 spans 13 residues.

The CDR3 sequence is CASKNPGQGNYGYTF. CDR3 in DNA: TGTGCCAGTAAAAACCCGGGACAGGGGAACTATGGCTACACCTTC. This chain uses TRBV19 with TRBJ1-2; TRBD1 aligns across 10 bases. V trimming: 7 bases; J trimming: 2 bases; junction bases outside the gene matches: 7. Germline-derived CDR1 and CDR2 are LNHDA and SQIVND (reference sequence). This CDR3 contains 15 residues.

The V and J genes are TRBV13 and TRBJ2-3; 15 positions match TRBD2. The length of the CDR3 is 17 residues. CDR1 is PRHDT and CDR2 is FYEKMQ in the germline V gene (reference sequence). V trimming: 5 bases; J trimming: 5 bases; junction bases outside the gene matches: 8. CDR3 protein: CASSPGLAGGPGDTQYF. The DNA for the CDR3 is TGTGCCAGCAGCCCAGGACTAGCGGGAGGGCCGGGAGATACGCAGTATTTT.

The chain joins TRBV4-3 to TRBJ2-2; 10 bases are a match to TRBD1. Germline V gene data show CDR1 as LGHNA and CDR2 as YSLEER. V shed 3 bases and J 3 bases; nucleotides not matched to a gene: 4. The CDR3 runs to 16 residues. CDR3 sequence: CASSHPGTGDTGELFF. CDR3 DNA: TGCGCCAGCAGCCACCCCGGGACAGGGGACACCGGGGAGCTGTTTTTT.

The chain links TRBV5-8 to TRBJ2-1; 7 bases are shared with TRBD2. Trimming cost V 5 bases and J 6 bases; bases outside gene matches: 8. Per the germline V gene, CDR1 is SGHTS and CDR2 is YDEGEE. CDR3 length equals 14 residues. The CDR3 nucleotides are TGTGCCAGCAGGAGTCAGAGCGGGGTCAATGAGCAGTTCTTC. Translated: CASRSQSGVNEQFF.

This clone has just a few counts. The chain links TRBV7-9 to TRBJ1-2, with TRBD1 identical over 8 bases. V trimming: 2 bases; J trimming: 6 bases; junction bases outside the gene matches: 2. Germline CDR1 reads SEHNR; CDR2 reads FQNEAQ (reference sequence). CDR3 length equals 13 residues. The CDR3 nucleotides read TGTGCCAGCAGCTTAAGACAGGGGAATGGCTACACCTTC. Its protein is CASSLRQGNGYTF. Full variable domain (rest looked up from reference TRBV7-9 and TRBJ1-2): DTGVSQNPRHKITKRGQNVTFRCDPISEHNRLYWYRQTLGQGPEFLTYFQNEAQLEKSRLLSDRFSAERPKGSFSTLEIQRTEQGDSAMYLCASSLRQGNGYTFGSGTRLTVV.

This clone was seen only a few times. The chain couples TRBV28 to TRBJ1-6; maybe TRBD1 (5 bases). V lost 11 bases and J 7 bases, leaving 15 bases between the germline ends. CDR1 and CDR2 (germline): MDHEN, SYDVKM. The CDR3 spans 13 residues. The CDR3 DNA reads TGTGCCGGCCGGGGGGGGTGGAATTCACCCCTCCACTTT. Residues: CAGRGGWNSPLHF.

This clone turned up a few times. The chain combines TRBV18 with TRBJ2-5; TRBD1 matches at 7 bases. The DNA matches TRBJ2-7 better at its end, which makes the J call doubtful. The CDR3 sequence is 14 residues long. Per the germline V gene, CDR1 is KGHSH and CDR2 is LQKENI. Here the CDR3 DNA reads TGTGCCAGCTCAATGACAGGGATCGCCTACGAGCAGTACTTC. It yields the protein CASSMTGIAYEQYF.

V gene TRBV6-5 combines with J gene TRBJ2-1; TRBD2 matches at 12 bases. Germline V gene sequence: CDR1 MNHEY, CDR2 SVGAGI. The CDR3 has 14 amino acids. Trimming at V came to 8 bases and at J to 10 bases, leaving 9 bases not matched to a gene. The CDR3 DNA reads as TGTGCCAGCTTCAAACTAGCGGGAGGATACGAGCAGTTCTTC. Its protein is CASFKLAGGYEQFF.

V is TRBV30 and J is TRBJ2-3; tentative D call: TRBD1 (6 bases). The CDR3 runs to 14 residues. V was trimmed by 3 bases and J by 0 bases, leaving 10 bases between them. Germline V gene data show CDR1 as GTSNPN and CDR2 as SVGIG (reference sequence). CDR3 DNA sequence: TGTGCCTGGAGCGGACAGTCTAGCACAGATACGCAGTATTTT. Translating it yields CAWSGQSSTDTQYF. The variable domain in full, with the rest retrieved from reference TRBV30 and TRBJ2-3, is SQTIHQWPATLVQPVGSPLSLECTVEGTSNPNLYWYRQAAGRGLQLLFYSVGIGQISSEVPQNLSASRPQDRQFILSSKKLLLSDSGFYLCAWSGQSSTDTQYFGPGTRLTVL.

This clone was found a few times. In nucleotides, the CDR3 is TGCGCCAGCAGCCAGTCCACTAGCGGGAGCTTCTACGAGCAGTACTTC. It encodes CASSQSTSGSFYEQYF. The chain combines TRBV4-1 with TRBJ2-7, with 11 bases identical to TRBD2. This CDR3 has 16 residues. After removal of 3 bases from V and 3 bases from J, the junction contained 7 bases not matched to a gene. Germline assignment: CDR1 MGHRA and CDR2 YSYEKL.

This rearrangement joins TRBV29-1 to TRBJ2-5; 9 nucleotides agree with TRBD1. J lost 5 bases, V lost 8 bases, and 9 bases had no gene match. There are 13 residues in the CDR3. Germline CDR1 SQVTM, CDR2 ANQGSEA. The CDR3 loop reads CSFLTGGTETQYF. The CDR3 DNA reads TGCAGCTTTTTGACAGGGGGTACCGAGACCCAGTACTTC.

Notes on this clone: This sample also contains other DNA sequences that code for the same CDR3. The V and J genes are TRBV6-6 and TRBJ2-7, with no clear D. The V gene lost 7 bases and the J gene lost 4 bases, with 11 bases spanning the gap. The CDR3 runs 12 residues. Germline lookup yields CDR1 MNHNY and CDR2 SVGAGI (reference sequence). The CDR3 sequence is CASTRDIYEQYF. The CDR3 nucleotides are TGTGCCAGCACCCGAGACATATACGAGCAGTACTTC.

The V and J genes are TRBV7-2 and TRBJ2-6; TRBD2 aligns across 9 bases. The germline gives CDR1 SGHTA, CDR2 FQGNSA. The V gene end was trimmed by 2 bases and the J gene end by 4 bases; junction bases not matched to a gene: 6. The CDR3 extends over 17 amino acids. In nucleotides, the CDR3 is TGTGCCAGCAGCTTATATGGCGGGAGGGCAGGGGCCAACGTCCTGACTTTC. It specifies CASSLYGGRAGANVLTF.

The chain combines TRBV5-6 with TRBJ2-3, with TRBD2 matching over 8 bases. CDR3 size: 15 residues. V lost 4 bases to trimming and J lost 0 bases; unmatched junction nucleotides: 4. Germline V gene lookup returns CDR1 SGHDT and CDR2 YYEEEE. CDR3 loop: CASSLGLASTDTQYF. The CDR3, as DNA: TGTGCCAGCAGCCTAGGACTAGCTAGCACAGATACGCAGTATTTT.

The gene calls are TRBV28 and TRBJ2-7; weak D call: TRBD2 (5 bases). Looked up from germline, CDR1 is MDHEN and CDR2 is SYDVKM. V lost 7 bases and J 3 bases, leaving 7 bases between the germline ends. CDR3 length equals 11 residues. CDR3 amino acids: CASIRDYEQYF. The CDR3 DNA reads as TGTGCCAGCATTCGGGACTACGAGCAGTACTTC.

The V and J genes are TRBV11-1 and TRBJ2-3; D call uncertain. This CDR3 is 13 amino acids long. Germline V gene lookup returns CDR1 SGHAT and CDR2 FQDESV (reference sequence). V shed 7 bases and J shed 4 bases, with 12 bases lying between them. CDR3 DNA sequence: TGTGCCAGCACCCGTAATTCTCCAGATACGCAGTATTTT. Its protein is CASTRNSPDTQYF.

The rearrangement uses TRBV28 and TRBJ1-3; D is uncertain. CDR1 and CDR2 from the germline V gene are MDHEN and SYDVKM. The CDR3 totals 16 residues. V lost 4 bases and J 0 bases, leaving 13 bases between the germline ends. CDR3: CASSSPAAGSGNTIYF. Written as DNA, the CDR3 is TGTGCCAGCAGTTCCCCGGCGGCCGGCTCTGGAAACACCATATATTTT.